These 5 T cell receptor beta chains originate from one sample sequenced in a study of CD8+ T cells in alopecia areata (dated by TCRdb to 2016 to 2019). Receptor libraries were prepared by the immunoSEQ multiplex PCR assay. RNA was extracted from all samples and reverse transcribed into cDNA as template for TCR sequencing. TCRdb obtained this table from immuneACCESS and retained in-frame rearrangements with V and J assigned. These tables miss some clones; where compared with another copy, unresolved V genes account for less than half of the shortfall, and the remainder is unexplained. The sample includes some 180,000 clones, with 53% observed a single time. The ten largest clones add up to less than 14% of the sample. The intended sense of this specimen's time point label: around 22 weeks on oral tofacitinib. The sample's treatment or condition label is to be understood as: oral pan-JAK inhibitor, 5-10 mg twice daily.

This specimen consisted of CD8+ T cells sorted from blood, obtained at week 24, from a patient treated with tofacitinib. The receptors here all came from a human donor with alopecia areata.

The chain recombines TRBV7-2 with TRBJ2-3; 9 bases map to TRBD1. Trimming took 2 bases from V and 5 from J; bases not matched to a gene: 5. This CDR3 comprises 15 residues. Germline V gene lookup returns CDR1 SGHTA and CDR2 FQGNSA. CDR3 coding DNA: TGTGCCAGCAGCTTAACAGGGGGCGCGGGAGATACGCAGTATTTT. Residues: CASSLTGGAGDTQYF.

This rearrangement joins TRBV7-2 to TRBJ1-4; maybe TRBD1 (5 bases). The CDR3 is made up of 13 amino acids. V lost 1 base and J 11 bases, leaving 11 bases between the germline ends. Germline CDR1 and CDR2: SGHTA and FQGNSA. The CDR3 is CASSLEAGRKLFF. CDR3 coding DNA: TGTGCCAGCAGCTTAGAGGCAGGGCGGAAACTGTTTTTT.

The chain has TRBV11-2 and TRBJ1-2, with D possibly being TRBD1 (5 bases). CDR3 length equals 15 residues. Germline loops: CDR1 SGHAT, CDR2 FQNNGV. The V gene lost 0 bases and the J gene lost 7 bases, with 15 bases spanning the gap. The CDR3 sequence: CASSLDPGNEFGYTF. In DNA form, the CDR3 reads TGTGCCAGCAGCTTAGATCCAGGGAATGAGTTTGGCTACACCTTC.

The CDR3 region is CSVAGTGSGTGWNEQFF. The CDR3 DNA follows: TGCAGCGTCGCCGGGACAGGGTCAGGGACAGGTTGGAATGAGCAGTTCTTC. V gene TRBV29-1 combines with J gene TRBJ2-1; 9 bases line up with TRBD1. Per germline, CDR1 SQVTM and CDR2 ANQGSEA. Germline trimming cut 6 bases from V and 7 bases from J; bases unmatched to any gene: 19. This CDR3 is 17 amino acids long.

For this clone: This same CDR3 is encoded by further DNA sequences in the sample. This sequence joins TRBV15 and TRBJ1-5; D unresolved. The V and J ends lost 0 bases and 4 bases respectively, with 1 base between them. CDR3 length equals 12 residues. Germline V gene sequence: CDR1 LNHNV, CDR2 YYDKDF (reference sequence). CDR3 amino acids: CATSRENQPQHF. The CDR3 DNA reads TGTGCCACCAGCAGAGAAAATCAGCCCCAGCATTTT.